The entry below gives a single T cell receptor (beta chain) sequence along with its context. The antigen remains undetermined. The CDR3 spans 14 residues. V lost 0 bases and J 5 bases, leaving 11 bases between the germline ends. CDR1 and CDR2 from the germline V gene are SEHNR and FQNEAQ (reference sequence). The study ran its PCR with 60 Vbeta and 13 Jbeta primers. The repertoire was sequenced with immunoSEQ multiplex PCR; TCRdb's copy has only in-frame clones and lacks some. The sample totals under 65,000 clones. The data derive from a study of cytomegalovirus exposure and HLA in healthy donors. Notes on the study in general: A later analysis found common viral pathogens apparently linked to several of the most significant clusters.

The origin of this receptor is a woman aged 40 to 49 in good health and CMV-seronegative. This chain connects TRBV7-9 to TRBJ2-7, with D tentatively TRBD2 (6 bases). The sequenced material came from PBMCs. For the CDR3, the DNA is TGTGCCAGCAGCTTAGCGCGGGACCCCAACGAGCAGTACTTC. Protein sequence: CASSLARDPNEQYF.